The sample holds one count of the clone carrying this T cell receptor (beta chain). These data originate in a study of blood T cell repertoires in COVID-19. Turning to the study itself: Donors in the United States, Italy and Spain gave samples during acute or convalescent COVID-19. The cDNA or gDNA used as material had been derived from T cells, B-cell-depleted T cells, or PBMCs.

Per the authors' pipeline: Scientists estimated how many nucleated cells there were by amplifying reference gene primers. Clones were sequenced by immunoSEQ multiplex PCR, and TCRdb holds only the in-frame ones, with some missing. V and J calls plus clone size are reproduced from that table; the DNA served to infer D and trimming. The sample carries 65,000 to 80,000 clones, about 87% recorded once. Trimming took 7 bases from V and 0 from J, leaving 6 bases between them. Germline CDR1 SGHDN, CDR2 FVKESK. The CDR3 spans 13 residues. This chain connects TRBV14 to TRBJ2-2; D uncertain. The TCR originated in a man over 45 with active COVID-19. Material: peripheral blood. This CDR3 reads CASKSANTGELFF. In DNA form, the CDR3 reads TGTGCCAGCAAGTCAGCGAACACCGGGGAGCTGTTTTTT.